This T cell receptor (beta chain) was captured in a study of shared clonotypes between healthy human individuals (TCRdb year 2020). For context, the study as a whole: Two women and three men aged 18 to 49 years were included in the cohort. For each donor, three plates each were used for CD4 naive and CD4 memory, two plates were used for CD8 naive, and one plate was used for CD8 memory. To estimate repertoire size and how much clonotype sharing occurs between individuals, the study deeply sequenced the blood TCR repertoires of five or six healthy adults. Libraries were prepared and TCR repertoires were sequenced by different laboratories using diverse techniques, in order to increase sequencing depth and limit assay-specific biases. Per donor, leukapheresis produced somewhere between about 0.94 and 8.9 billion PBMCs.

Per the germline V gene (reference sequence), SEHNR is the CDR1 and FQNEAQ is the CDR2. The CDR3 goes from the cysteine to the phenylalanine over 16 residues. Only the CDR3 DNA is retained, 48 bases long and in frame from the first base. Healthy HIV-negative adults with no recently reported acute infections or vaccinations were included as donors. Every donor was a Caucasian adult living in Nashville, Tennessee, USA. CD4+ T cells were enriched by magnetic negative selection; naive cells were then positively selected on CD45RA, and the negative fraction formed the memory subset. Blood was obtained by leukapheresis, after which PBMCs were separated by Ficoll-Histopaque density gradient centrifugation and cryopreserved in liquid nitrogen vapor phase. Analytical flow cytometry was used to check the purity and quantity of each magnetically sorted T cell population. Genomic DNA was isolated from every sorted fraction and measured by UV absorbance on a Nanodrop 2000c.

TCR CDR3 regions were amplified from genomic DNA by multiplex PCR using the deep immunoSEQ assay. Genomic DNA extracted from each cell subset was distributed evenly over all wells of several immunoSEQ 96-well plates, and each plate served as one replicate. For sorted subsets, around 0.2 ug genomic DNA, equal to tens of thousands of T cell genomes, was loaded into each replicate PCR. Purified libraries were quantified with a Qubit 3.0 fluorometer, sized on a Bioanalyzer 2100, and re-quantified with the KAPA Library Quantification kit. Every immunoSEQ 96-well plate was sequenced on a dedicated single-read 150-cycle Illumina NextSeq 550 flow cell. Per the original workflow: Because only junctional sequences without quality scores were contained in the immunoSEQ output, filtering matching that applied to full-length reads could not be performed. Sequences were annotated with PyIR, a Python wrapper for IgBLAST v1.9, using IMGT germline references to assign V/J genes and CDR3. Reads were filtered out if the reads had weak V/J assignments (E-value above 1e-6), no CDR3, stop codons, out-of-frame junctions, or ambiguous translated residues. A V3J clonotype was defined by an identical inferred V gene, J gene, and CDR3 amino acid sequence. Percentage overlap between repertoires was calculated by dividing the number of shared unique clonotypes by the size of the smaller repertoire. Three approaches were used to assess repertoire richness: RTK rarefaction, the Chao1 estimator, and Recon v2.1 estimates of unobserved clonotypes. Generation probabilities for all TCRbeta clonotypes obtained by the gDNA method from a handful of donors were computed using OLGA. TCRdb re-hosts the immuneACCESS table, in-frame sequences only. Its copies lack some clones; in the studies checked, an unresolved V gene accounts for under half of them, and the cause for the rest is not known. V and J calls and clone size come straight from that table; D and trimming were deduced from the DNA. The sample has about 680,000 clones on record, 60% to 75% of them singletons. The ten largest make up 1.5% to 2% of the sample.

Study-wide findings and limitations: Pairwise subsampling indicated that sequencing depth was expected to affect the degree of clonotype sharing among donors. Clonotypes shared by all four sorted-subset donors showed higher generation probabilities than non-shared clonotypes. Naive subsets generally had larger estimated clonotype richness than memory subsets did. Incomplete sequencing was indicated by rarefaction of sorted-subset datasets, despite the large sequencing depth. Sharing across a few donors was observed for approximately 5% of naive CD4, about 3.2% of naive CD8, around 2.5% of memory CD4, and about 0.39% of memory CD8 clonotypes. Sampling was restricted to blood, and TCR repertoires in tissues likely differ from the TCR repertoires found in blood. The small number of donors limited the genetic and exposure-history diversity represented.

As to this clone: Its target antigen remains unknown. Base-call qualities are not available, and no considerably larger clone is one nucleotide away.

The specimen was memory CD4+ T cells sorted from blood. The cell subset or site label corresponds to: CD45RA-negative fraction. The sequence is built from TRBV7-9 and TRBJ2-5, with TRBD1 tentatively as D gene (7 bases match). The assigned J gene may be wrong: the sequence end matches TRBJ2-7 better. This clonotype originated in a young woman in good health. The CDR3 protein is CASSPGGGRGNYEQYF. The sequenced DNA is TGTGCCAGCAGCCCTGGAGGGGGCCGAGGTAACTACGAGCAGTACTTC.